Following are 5 T cell receptor beta chains from one sample sequenced in a study of T cell repertoires in cytomegalovirus infection. TCRdb re-derived calls from the reads in MiXCR, one entry per CDR3 protein. The sample lists under 850,000 distinct CDR3 sequences; roughly 35% were seen once. The sequenced sample consisted of PBMCs. These receptors were obtained from a human donor in good health (CMV status not recorded). Some clones in this sample may be carry-over from other donors' samples.

The rearrangement uses TRBV20-1 and TRBJ2-5; D is uncertain. The germline V gene has CDR1 DFQATT and CDR2 SNEGSKA (reference sequence). V lost 4 bases to trimming and J lost 3 bases, with 9 bases between them. The CDR3 loop spans 12 amino acids. The CDR3 reads CSAMSREETQYF. The CDR3 nucleotides read TGCAGTGCTATGAGTAGGGAAGAGACCCAGTACTTC.

This clonotype came up many times. The chain uses TRBV7-6 and TRBJ1-4; TRBD1 agrees at 7 bases. Losses at the gene ends were 5 bases for V and 6 bases for J; bases not matched to a gene: 18. Germline V CDR1 and CDR2: SGHVS, FNYEAQ. The CDR3 runs 18 residues. The CDR3 sequence: CASSPPPTGPGSHEKLFF. CDR3 DNA: TGTGCCAGCAGCCCCCCTCCGACAGGGCCGGGCTCCCATGAAAAACTGTTTTTT.

This rearrangement joins TRBV19 to TRBJ1-5; D unclear. Trimming left V 3 bases short and J 5 bases short, with 11 bases between. Germline CDR1 reads LNHDA; CDR2 reads SQIVND (reference sequence). The CDR3 is 14 residues long. In DNA, the CDR3 is TGTGCCAGTAGTATCGGCCTGAGCGATCAGCCCCAGCATTTT. Protein: CASSIGLSDQPQHF.

This clonotype was detected once. The chain links TRBV14 to TRBJ2-1, with a tentative D call TRBD2 (5 bases). From germline, CDR1 is SGHDN and CDR2 FVKESK. This CDR3 has 14 residues. Trimming cost V 4 bases and J 2 bases, with 9 bases left between them. The CDR3 DNA reads TGTGCCAGCAGCCCCTGGGAGACCTACAATGAGCAGTTCTTC. Translation: CASSPWETYNEQFF.

The chain links TRBV30 to TRBJ1-2, with D hard to call. V was pared by 2 bases and J by 8 bases, with 9 bases between. The CDR3 extends over 11 amino acids. From germline, CDR1 is GTSNPN and CDR2 SVGIG (reference sequence). Here the CDR3 DNA reads TGTGCCTGGAGTTCAGGTAGCGGCTACACCTTC. Protein product: CAWSSGSGYTF.